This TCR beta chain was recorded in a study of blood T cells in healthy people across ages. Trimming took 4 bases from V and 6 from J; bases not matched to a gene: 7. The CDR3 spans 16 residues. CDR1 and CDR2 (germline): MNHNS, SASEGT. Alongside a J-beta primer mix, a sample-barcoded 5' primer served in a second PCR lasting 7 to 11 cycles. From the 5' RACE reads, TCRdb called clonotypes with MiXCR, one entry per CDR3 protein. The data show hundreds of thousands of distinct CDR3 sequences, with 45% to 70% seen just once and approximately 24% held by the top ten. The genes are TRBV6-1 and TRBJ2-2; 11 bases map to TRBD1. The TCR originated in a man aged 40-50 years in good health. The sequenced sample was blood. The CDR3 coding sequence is TGTGCCAGCAGTGTAGGGACAGGGGGATTTGCCGGGGAGCTGTTTTTT. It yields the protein CASSVGTGGFAGELFF.